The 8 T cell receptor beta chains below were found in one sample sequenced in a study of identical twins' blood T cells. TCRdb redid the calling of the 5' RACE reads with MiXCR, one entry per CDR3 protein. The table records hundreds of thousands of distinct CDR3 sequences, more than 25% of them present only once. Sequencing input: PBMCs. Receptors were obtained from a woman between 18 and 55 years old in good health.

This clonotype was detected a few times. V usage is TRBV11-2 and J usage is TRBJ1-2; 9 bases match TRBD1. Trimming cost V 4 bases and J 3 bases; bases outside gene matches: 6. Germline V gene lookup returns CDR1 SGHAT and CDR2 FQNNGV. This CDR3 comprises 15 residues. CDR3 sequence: CASSSRDRVDYGYTF. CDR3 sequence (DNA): TGTGCCAGCAGCTCCAGGGACAGGGTGGACTATGGCTACACCTTC.

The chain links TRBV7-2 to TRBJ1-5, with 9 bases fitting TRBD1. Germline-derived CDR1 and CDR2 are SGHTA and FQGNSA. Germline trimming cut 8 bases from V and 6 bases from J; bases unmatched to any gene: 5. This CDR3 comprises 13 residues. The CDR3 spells CASAGTGFQPQHF. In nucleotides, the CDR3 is TGTGCCAGCGCAGGGACAGGGTTTCAGCCCCAGCATTTT.

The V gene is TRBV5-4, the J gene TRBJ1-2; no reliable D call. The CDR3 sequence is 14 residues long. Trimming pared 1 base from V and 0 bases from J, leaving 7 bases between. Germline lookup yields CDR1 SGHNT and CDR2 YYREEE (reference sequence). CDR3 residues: CASSLFIANYGYTF. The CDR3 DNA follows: TGTGCCAGCAGCTTGTTTATAGCTAACTATGGCTACACCTTC.

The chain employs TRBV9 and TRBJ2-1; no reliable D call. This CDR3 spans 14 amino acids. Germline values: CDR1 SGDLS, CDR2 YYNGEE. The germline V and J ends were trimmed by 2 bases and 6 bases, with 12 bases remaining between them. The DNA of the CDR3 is TGTGCCAGCAGCGTGGCCCATAGCAGCAATGAGCAGTTCTTC. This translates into CASSVAHSSNEQFF.

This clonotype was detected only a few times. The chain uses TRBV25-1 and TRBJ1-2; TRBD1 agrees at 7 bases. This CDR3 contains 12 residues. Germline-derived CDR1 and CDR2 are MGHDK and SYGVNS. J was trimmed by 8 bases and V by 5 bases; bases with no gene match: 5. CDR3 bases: TGTGCCAGCAGTAATCAGGGGGAAGGCTACACCTTC. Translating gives CASSNQGEGYTF.

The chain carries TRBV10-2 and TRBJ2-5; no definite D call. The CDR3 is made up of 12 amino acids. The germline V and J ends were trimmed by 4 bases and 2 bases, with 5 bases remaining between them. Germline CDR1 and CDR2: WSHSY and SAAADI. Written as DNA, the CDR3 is TGCGCCAGCAGTGCACAGCAAGAGACCCAGTACTTC. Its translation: CASSAQQETQYF.

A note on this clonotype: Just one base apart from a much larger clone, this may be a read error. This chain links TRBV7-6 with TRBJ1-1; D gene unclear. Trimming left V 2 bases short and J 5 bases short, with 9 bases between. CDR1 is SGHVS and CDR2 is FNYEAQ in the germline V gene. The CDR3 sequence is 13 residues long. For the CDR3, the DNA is TGTGCCAGCAGCTTAACTAGCTGGACTGAAGCTTTCTTT. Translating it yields CASSLTSWTEAFF.

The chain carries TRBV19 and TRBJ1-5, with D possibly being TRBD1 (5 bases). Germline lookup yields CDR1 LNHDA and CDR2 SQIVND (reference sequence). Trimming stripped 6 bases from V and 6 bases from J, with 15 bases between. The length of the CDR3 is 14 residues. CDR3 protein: CASRGVEFVQPQHF. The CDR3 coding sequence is TGTGCCAGTAGGGGGGTTGAGTTTGTTCAGCCCCAGCATTTT.